The rows below give T cell receptor beta chains drawn from one sample of a study of cytomegalovirus exposure and HLA in healthy donors. Assay: immunoSEQ multiplex PCR; the TCRdb copy retains only in-frame clones and omits some. The table has 150,000 to 200,000 clones, 85% to 90% seen once. Sequencing was carried out using PBMCs. Receptor source: a woman aged 18-30 years in good health and CMV-seropositive. Each CDR3 is given without its conserved first and last residue. D genes are given only for firm matches.

length	V	J	D	CDR3
12	TRBV29-1	TRBJ2-2	.	SVIKGSGAGELF
14	TRBV10-1	TRBJ2-3	.	ASSHTDSLITDTQY
12	TRBV18	TRBJ1-1	.	ASSQTGSLTEAF
10	TRBV29-1	TRBJ2-7	.	SVQTGGVSQY
11	TRBV28	TRBJ2-2	.	ASSPYDTGELF
11	TRBV6-1	TRBJ2-7	TRBD2	ASESGTSYEQY
14	TRBV28	TRBJ2-4	.	ASSLKSPGAKNIQY
12	TRBV4-3	TRBJ1-2	.	ASSQALKNYGYT
13	TRBV5-6	TRBJ2-7	.	ASSFGRLSSYEQY
11	TRBV9	TRBJ2-7	.	ASSGDISYEQY